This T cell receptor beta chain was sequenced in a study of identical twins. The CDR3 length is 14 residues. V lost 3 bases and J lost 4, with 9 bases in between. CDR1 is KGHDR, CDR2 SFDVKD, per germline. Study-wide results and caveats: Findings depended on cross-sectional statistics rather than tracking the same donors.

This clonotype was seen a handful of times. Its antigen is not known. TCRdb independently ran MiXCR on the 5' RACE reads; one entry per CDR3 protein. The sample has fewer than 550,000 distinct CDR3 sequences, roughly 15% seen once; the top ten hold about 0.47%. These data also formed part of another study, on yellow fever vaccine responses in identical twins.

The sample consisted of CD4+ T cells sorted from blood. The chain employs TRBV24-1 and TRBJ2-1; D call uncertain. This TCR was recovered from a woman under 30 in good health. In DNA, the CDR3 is TGTGCCACCAGTGATCCCCTGGGGTACAATGAGCAGTTCTTC. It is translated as CATSDPLGYNEQFF.